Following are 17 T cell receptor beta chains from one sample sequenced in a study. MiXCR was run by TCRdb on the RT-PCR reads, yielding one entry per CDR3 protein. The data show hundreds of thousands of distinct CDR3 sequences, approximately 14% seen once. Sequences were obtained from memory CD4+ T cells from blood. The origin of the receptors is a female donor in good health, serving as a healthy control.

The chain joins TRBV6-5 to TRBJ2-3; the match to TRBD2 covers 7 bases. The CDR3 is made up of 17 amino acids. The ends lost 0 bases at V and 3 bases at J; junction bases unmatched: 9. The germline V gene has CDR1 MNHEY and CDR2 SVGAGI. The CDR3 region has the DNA TGTGCCAGCAGTTACTCTTGGAGGTTCGGGGGGACAGATACGCAGTATTTT. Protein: CASSYSWRFGGTDTQYF.

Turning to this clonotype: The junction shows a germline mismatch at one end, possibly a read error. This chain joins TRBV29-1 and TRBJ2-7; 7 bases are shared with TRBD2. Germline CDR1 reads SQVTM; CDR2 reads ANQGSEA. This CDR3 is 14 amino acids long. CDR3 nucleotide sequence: TGCAGCGTTCTTACTTGGGGGGGATCCTACAAGCAGTACTTC. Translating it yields CSVLTWGGSYKQYF.

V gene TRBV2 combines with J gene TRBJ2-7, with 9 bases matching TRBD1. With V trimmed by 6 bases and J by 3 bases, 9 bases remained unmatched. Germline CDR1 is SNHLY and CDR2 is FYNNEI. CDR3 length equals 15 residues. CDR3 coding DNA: TGTGCCAGCAGGAAGGACCGACAGGGGGACTACGAGCAGTACTTC. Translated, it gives CASRKDRQGDYEQYF.

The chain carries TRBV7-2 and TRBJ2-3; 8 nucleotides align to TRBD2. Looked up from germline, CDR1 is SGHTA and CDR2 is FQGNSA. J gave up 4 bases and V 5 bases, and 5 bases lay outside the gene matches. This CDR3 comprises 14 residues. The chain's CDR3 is CASSRGGPADTQYF. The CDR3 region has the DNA TGTGCCAGCAGCCGGGGGGGCCCCGCAGATACGCAGTATTTT.

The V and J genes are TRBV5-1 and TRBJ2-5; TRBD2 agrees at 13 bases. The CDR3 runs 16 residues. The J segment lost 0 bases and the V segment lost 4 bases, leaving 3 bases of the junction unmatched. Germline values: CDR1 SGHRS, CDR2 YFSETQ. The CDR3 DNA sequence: TGCGCCAGCAGCCGGGGACTAGCGGGGTACCAAGAGACCCAGTACTTC. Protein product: CASSRGLAGYQETQYF.

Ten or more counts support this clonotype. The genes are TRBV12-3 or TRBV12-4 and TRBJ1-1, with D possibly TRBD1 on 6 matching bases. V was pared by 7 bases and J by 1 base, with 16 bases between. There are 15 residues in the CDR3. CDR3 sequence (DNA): TGTGCCAGCATTGACCACAGGGTTGGGAACACTGAAGCTTTCTTT. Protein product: CASIDHRVGNTEAFF.

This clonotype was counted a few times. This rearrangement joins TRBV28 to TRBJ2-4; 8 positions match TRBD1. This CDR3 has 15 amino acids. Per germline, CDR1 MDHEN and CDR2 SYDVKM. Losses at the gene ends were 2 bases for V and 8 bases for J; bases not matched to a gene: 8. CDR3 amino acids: CASSLPVGTGDIQYF. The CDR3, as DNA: TGTGCCAGCAGTTTACCCGTCGGGACAGGAGACATTCAGTACTTC.

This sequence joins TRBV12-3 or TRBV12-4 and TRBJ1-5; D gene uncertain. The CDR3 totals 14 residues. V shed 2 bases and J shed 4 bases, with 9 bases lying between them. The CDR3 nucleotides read TGTGCCAGCAGTTTACTAGGGAAGAATCAGCCCCAGCATTTT. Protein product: CASSLLGKNQPQHF.

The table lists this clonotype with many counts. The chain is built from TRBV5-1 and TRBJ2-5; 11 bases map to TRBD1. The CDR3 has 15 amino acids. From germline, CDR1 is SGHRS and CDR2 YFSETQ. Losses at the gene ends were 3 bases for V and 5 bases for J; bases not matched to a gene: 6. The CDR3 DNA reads TGCGCCAGCAGCTCCCAAGGACAGGGGGCCGAGACCCAGTACTTC. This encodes CASSSQGQGAETQYF.

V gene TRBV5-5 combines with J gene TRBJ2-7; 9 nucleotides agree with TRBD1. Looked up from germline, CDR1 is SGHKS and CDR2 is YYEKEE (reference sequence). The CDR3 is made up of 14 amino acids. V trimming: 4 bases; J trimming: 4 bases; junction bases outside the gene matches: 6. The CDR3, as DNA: TGTGCCAGCAGCCTGGGACAGGGTTGGTACGAGCAGTACTTC. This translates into CASSLGQGWYEQYF.

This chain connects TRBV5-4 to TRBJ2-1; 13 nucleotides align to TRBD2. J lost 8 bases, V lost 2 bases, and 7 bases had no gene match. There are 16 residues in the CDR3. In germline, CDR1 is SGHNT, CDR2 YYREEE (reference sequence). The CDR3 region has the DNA TGTGCCAGCAGCTTACGGACTAGCGGGAGAAATGATGAGCAGTTCTTC. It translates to CASSLRTSGRNDEQFF.

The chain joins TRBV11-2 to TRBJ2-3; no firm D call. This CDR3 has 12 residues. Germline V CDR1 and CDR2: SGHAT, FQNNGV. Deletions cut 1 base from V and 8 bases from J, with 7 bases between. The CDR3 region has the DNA TGTGCCAGCAGCTTAGGATCCCCTACGCAGTATTTT. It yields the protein CASSLGSPTQYF.

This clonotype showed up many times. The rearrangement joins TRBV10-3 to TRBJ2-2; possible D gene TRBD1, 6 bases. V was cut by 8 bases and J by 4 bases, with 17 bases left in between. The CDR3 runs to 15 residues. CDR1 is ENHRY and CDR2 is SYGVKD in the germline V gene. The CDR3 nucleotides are TGTGCCATCTCCGGGACACCAACCGGCACCGGGGAGCTGTTTTTT. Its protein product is CAISGTPTGTGELFF.

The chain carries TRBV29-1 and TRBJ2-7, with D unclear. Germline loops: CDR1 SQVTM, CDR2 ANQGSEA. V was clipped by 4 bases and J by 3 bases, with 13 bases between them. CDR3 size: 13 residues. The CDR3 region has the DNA TGCAGCGTTGTGGCGGCTGAAATCTACGAGCAGTACTTC. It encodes CSVVAAEIYEQYF.

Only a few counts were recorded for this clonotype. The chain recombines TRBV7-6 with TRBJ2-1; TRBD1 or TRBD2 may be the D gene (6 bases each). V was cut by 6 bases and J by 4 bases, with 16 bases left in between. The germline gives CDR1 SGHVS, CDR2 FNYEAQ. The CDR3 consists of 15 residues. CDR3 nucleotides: TGTGCCAGCAGATCAGGAGGGGGTCTATACAATGAGCAGTTCTTC. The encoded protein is CASRSGGGLYNEQFF. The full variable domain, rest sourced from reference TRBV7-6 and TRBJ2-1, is GAGVSQSPRYKVTKRGQDVALRCDPISGHVSLYWYRQALGQGPEFLTYFNYEAQQDKSGLPNDRFSAERPEGSISTLTIQRTEQRDSAMYRCASRSGGGLYNEQFFGPGTRLTVL.

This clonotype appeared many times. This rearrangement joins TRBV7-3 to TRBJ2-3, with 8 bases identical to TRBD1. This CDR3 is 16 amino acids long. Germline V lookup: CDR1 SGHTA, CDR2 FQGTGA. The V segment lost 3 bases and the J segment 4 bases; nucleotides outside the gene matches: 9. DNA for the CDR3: TGTGCCAGCAGCTTTCAGGGGGCAGTAGGGCCAGATACGCAGTATTTT. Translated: CASSFQGAVGPDTQYF.

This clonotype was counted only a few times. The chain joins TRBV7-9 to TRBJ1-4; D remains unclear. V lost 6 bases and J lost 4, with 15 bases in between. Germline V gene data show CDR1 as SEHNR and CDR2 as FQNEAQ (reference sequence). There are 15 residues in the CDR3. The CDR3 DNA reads TGTGCCAGCAGTCTCCGGACCACTAATAATGAAAAACTGTTTTTT. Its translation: CASSLRTTNNEKLFF.